A selection of T cell receptor beta chains follows, all from one sample in a study of cytomegalovirus exposure and HLA in healthy donors. The repertoire was sequenced with immunoSEQ multiplex PCR; TCRdb's copy has only in-frame clones and lacks some. Of nearly 110,000 clones listed, around 78% are singletons. The sequencing input was PBMCs. These receptor sequences come from a man aged 30 to 39 in good health and CMV-seronegative. Each CDR3 is given with its conserved first and last residue. D genes are given only for firm matches. Part of the rows lack a size; the others show once, few, many or a class for expanded clones.

clone_size	d_call	v_call	j_call	cdr3_aa	cdr3_nt
few	NA	TRBV9	TRBJ1-3	CASSVVGGSGNTIYF	TGTGCCAGCAGCGTAGTGGGGGGCTCTGGAAACACCATATATTTT
once	NA	TRBV4-2	TRBJ1-4	CASSQDWAATNEKLFF	TGTGCCAGCAGCCAAGATTGGGCAGCAACTAATGAAAAACTGTTTTTT
NA	NA	TRBV25-1	TRBJ1-1	CASSDSSGGDTEAFF	TGTGCCAGCAGTGATTCCTCTGGCGGGGACACTGAAGCTTTCTTT
NA	TRBD2	TRBV9	TRBJ2-1	CASSQTAGVGNEQFF	TGTGCCAGCAGCCAAACAGCGGGAGTGGGGAATGAGCAGTTCTTC
NA	NA	TRBV18	TRBJ1-4	CASSIQGSGEKLFF	TGTGCCAGCTCAATACAGGGTTCAGGTGAAAAACTGTTTTTT
NA	TRBD2	TRBV6-1	TRBJ2-5	CASVTSGGADETQYF	TGTGCCAGCGTGACTAGCGGGGGGGCCGATGAGACCCAGTACTTC
NA	TRBD2	TRBV4-1	TRBJ2-3	CASSQGLAGERTQYF	TGCGCCAGCAGCCAAGGGCTAGCGGGGGAGCGTACGCAGTATTTT
NA	TRBD1	TRBV5-6	TRBJ1-4	CASRLQGGNEKLFF	TGTGCCAGCAGGCTACAGGGGGGAAATGAAAAACTGTTTTTT
NA	NA	TRBV2	TRBJ1-5	CASNHRGQVSPQHF	TGTGCCAGCAATCATAGGGGACAAGTGTCTCCCCAGCATTTT
NA	TRBD2	TRBV10-3	TRBJ2-7	CAISESIVAAGPSGSYEQYF	TGTGCCATCAGTGAGTCGATTGTCGCAGCCGGGCCTAGCGGGAGCTACGAGCAGTACTTC
once	NA	TRBV11-2	TRBJ2-1	CASSLIALYNEQFF	TGTGCCAGCAGCTTAATCGCGTTGTACAATGAGCAGTTCTTC
few	TRBD1	TRBV11-2	TRBJ2-2	CASSFGQGSTGELFF	TGTGCCAGCAGCTTCGGACAGGGAAGCACCGGGGAGCTGTTTTTT
once	NA	TRBV11-2	TRBJ2-5	CASSLEVIGKETQYF	TGTGCCAGCAGCTTAGAAGTTATCGGGAAAGAGACCCAGTACTTC
NA	NA	TRBV28	TRBJ1-2	CASSPTPGYSGYTF	TGTGCCAGCAGTCCCACCCCGGGGTATTCTGGCTACACCTTC
NA	TRBD2	TRBV6-5	TRBJ2-7	CASSYSVGRGSDEQYF	TGTGCCAGCAGTTACTCCGTTGGGAGGGGAAGTGACGAGCAGTACTTC
once	TRBD1	TRBV28	TRBJ1-5	CASSDGTGRFLESNQPQHF	TGTGCCAGCAGTGACGGGACAGGGAGGTTCCTCGAAAGCAATCAGCCCCAGCATTTT
few	TRBD2	TRBV7-9	TRBJ2-7	CSSSPRKAGGAYEQYF	TGTTCCAGCAGCCCCCGAAAAGCGGGGGGGGCCTACGAGCAGTACTTC
NA	NA	TRBV5-1	TRBJ1-6	CASSPRTDSSYNSPLHF	TGCGCCAGCAGCCCTAGGACAGACAGCTCCTATAATTCACCCCTCCACTTT
NA	NA	TRBV5-1	TRBJ2-5	CASSLGGLTQETQYF	TGCGCCAGCAGCTTGGGTGGGTTGACACAAGAGACCCAGTACTTC
NA	NA	TRBV18	TRBJ2-1	CASSPTKNSYNEQFF	TGTGCCAGCTCACCGACAAAAAACTCCTACAATGAGCAGTTCTTC
NA	TRBD2	TRBV10-2	TRBJ2-5	CASSESGRLAGGMGETQYF	TGCGCCAGCAGTGAGAGTGGGCGCCTAGCGGGAGGGATGGGAGAGACCCAGTACTTC
NA	TRBD2	TRBV4-1	TRBJ2-7	CASSQDGRRLAGYEQYF	TGCGCCAGCAGCCAAGATGGACGGAGGCTAGCGGGCTACGAGCAGTACTTC